The sequence of this TCR beta chain was determined in a study of blood T cell repertoires in COVID-19. Study in general: T cells, B-cell-depleted T cells, or PBMCs supplied cDNA or gDNA.

In this sample, this clone turned up once. Produced via immunoSEQ multiplex PCR; TCRdb's table is partial and in-frame only. The sample has 150,000 to 200,000 clones; around 89% are singletons. The CDR3 has 16 residues. With 4 bases removed from V and 2 bases from J, the gap between germline ends came to 16 bases. The V gene's germline CDR1 is LNHDA and CDR2 SQIVND (reference sequence). The material sequenced was peripheral blood. The V and J genes are TRBV19 and TRBJ2-3; D perhaps matches TRBD1 (5 bases). This sequence was found in a man over 45 with acute or convalescent COVID-19. This CDR3 reads CASSTGLQGYTDTQYF. The CDR3 nucleotides read TGTGCCAGTAGTACAGGCCTCCAGGGATACACAGATACGCAGTATTTT.